Below, 24 T cell receptor beta chains from the same sample are listed, as sequenced in a study of blood T cell repertoires in COVID-19. Sequencing was performed with immunoSEQ multiplex PCR; in TCRdb, only in-frame clones are kept and a portion is missing. The sample has approximately 170,000 clones; roughly nine tenths are singletons. What was sequenced was peripheral blood. Receptors originate from a young man who had recovered from COVID-19.

V usage is TRBV7-8 and J usage is TRBJ1-5; D gene unclear. Per germline, CDR1 SGHVS and CDR2 FQNEAQ. With 1 base removed from V and 4 bases from J, the gap between germline ends came to 14 bases. The CDR3 consists of 16 residues. The CDR3 is CASSLVTGVRNQPQHF. CDR3 nucleotide sequence: TGTGCCAGCAGCTTAGTTACCGGGGTGAGGAATCAGCCCCAGCATTTT.

The chain combines TRBV11-2 with TRBJ1-2; 8 nucleotides line up with TRBD1. Germline-derived CDR1 and CDR2 are SGHAT and FQNNGV. CDR3 length: 15 amino acids. J gave up 8 bases and V 5 bases, and 13 bases lay outside the gene matches. The CDR3 bases are TGTGCCAGCAGCCCCTCGACAGGGGCGACACGCGGCTACACCTTC. As protein: CASSPSTGATRGYTF.

This rearrangement joins TRBV6-5 to TRBJ2-5; 7 bases align to TRBD2. CDR3 size: 14 residues. Germline values: CDR1 MNHEY, CDR2 SVGAGI. V shed 0 bases, J shed 5 bases, and the junction held 3 bases outside the gene matches. The CDR3 is CASSYSSGEETQYF. CDR3 in DNA: TGTGCCAGCAGTTACTCGAGCGGGGAGGAGACCCAGTACTTC.

The chain joins TRBV5-1 to TRBJ2-2, with a weak D call TRBD1 (6 bases). The length of the CDR3 is 15 residues. V was shortened by 4 bases and J by 1 base, with 11 bases between the two germline ends. In germline, CDR1 is SGHRS, CDR2 YFSETQ. CDR3 loop: CASSTGTMNTGELFF. In DNA, the CDR3 is TGCGCCAGCAGCACCGGGACAATGAACACCGGGGAGCTGTTTTTT.

This chain links TRBV6-2 or TRBV6-3 with TRBJ2-5; tentatively, D is TRBD2 (6 bases). Germline-derived CDR1 and CDR2 are MNHEY and SVGEGT. This CDR3 has 12 residues. Trimming removed 7 bases from V and 7 bases from J, with 13 bases in between. The CDR3 sequence is CASNPPRGTQYF. CDR3 coding DNA: TGTGCCAGCAACCCCCCGCGGGGGACCCAGTACTTC.

V and J are TRBV10-2 and TRBJ2-2, with D perhaps matching TRBD2 (6 bases). Germline V CDR1 and CDR2: WSHSY, SAAADI. The CDR3 is 15 residues long. The V and J ends lost 7 bases and 0 bases respectively, with 12 bases between them. In DNA form, the CDR3 reads TGCGCCAGCAAGCCGGAGGGAGCGAACACCGGGGAGCTGTTTTTT. Residues: CASKPEGANTGELFF.

In its sample, this clone was seen many times. The chain uses TRBV3-1 (or the pseudogene TRBV3-2) and TRBJ1-2, with D possibly matching TRBD1 (6 bases). V lost 3 bases and J 4 bases, leaving 15 bases between the germline ends. Per the germline V gene, CDR1 is LGHDT and CDR2 is YNNKEL (reference sequence). This CDR3 has 15 amino acids. The DNA for the CDR3 is TGTGCCAGCAGCCACCGGACAGATATCCCCTATGGCTACACCTTC. Translation: CASSHRTDIPYGYTF.

V is TRBV9 and J is TRBJ2-7; tentatively, D is TRBD2 (6 bases). Trimming left V 0 bases short and J 4 bases short, with 17 bases between. The length of the CDR3 is 16 residues. Germline-derived CDR1 and CDR2 are SGDLS and YYNGEE. The CDR3 nucleotides read TGTGCCAGCAGCGTAGGGGGTGACGGGAGCATTTACGAGCAGTACTTC. Translating it yields CASSVGGDGSIYEQYF.

The V call is TRBV9, the J call TRBJ1-4; the match to TRBD1 covers 10 bases. There are 15 residues in the CDR3. V gave up 1 base and J gave up 6 bases; unmatched junction bases: 3. Germline V gives CDR1 SGDLS, CDR2 YYNGEE. Here the CDR3 DNA reads TGTGCCAGCAGCGTAAGCGGGACAGGGGATGAAAAACTGTTTTTT. Translation: CASSVSGTGDEKLFF.

V is TRBV2 and J is TRBJ2-5; 9 bases agree with TRBD1. Germline assignment: CDR1 SNHLY and CDR2 FYNNEI. The CDR3 extends over 12 amino acids. The junction had 3 bases not matched to a gene; V was cut back by 10 bases and J by 3 bases. CDR3 protein: CANTGGEETQYF. The CDR3 DNA reads as TGTGCCAACACAGGGGGCGAAGAGACCCAGTACTTC.

The V call is TRBV3-1 (or the pseudogene TRBV3-2), the J call TRBJ1-2; no clear D gene. The CDR3 consists of 15 residues. The V end was cut by 1 base, the J end by 0 bases, with 9 bases between. From germline, CDR1 is LGHDT and CDR2 YNNKEL (reference sequence). The CDR3 DNA sequence: TGTGCCAGCAGCCAAGGACATGAAGCTAACTATGGCTACACCTTC. Amino acids: CASSQGHEANYGYTF.

V and J are TRBV6-1 and TRBJ1-4, with unresolved D. CDR1 is MNHNS, CDR2 SASEGT, per germline. Trimming stripped 3 bases from V and 8 bases from J, with 13 bases between. This CDR3 has 14 amino acids. The CDR3 DNA follows: TGTGCCAGCAGTGAGGGAGGGAGTAGGGAAAAACTGTTTTTT. Residues: CASSEGGSREKLFF.

The chain couples TRBV28 to TRBJ1-1, with a possible D match to TRBD1 (6 bases). CDR3 length: 12 amino acids. V was cut by 9 bases and J by 1 base, with 9 bases left in between. The germline gives CDR1 MDHEN, CDR2 SYDVKM. The CDR3 region is CASDRRNTEAFF. The DNA of the CDR3 is TGTGCCAGTGACAGGAGGAACACTGAAGCTTTCTTT.

The chain has TRBV4-3 and TRBJ2-5, with TRBD1 matching over 7 bases. V shed 0 bases and J 4 bases; nucleotides not matched to a gene: 5. Germline V CDR1 and CDR2: LGHNA, YSLEER. CDR3 size: 15 residues. The CDR3 region has the DNA TGCGCCAGCAGCCAAGAGGGACAGTCGGGAGAGACCCAGTACTTC. Translated, it gives CASSQEGQSGETQYF.

The chain is built from TRBV9 and TRBJ2-3; the D is unclear. V lost 0 bases, J lost 4 bases, and 12 bases lay in between. Germline-derived CDR1 and CDR2 are SGDLS and YYNGEE. The CDR3 covers 15 residues. The CDR3: CASSVGLLEPDTQYF. The CDR3, as DNA: TGTGCCAGCAGCGTAGGTCTGCTAGAGCCAGATACGCAGTATTTT.

The rearrangement links TRBV5-1 to TRBJ2-3, with D uncertain. Germline assignment: CDR1 SGHRS and CDR2 YFSETQ. The CDR3 loop spans 15 amino acids. The germline V and J ends were trimmed by 2 bases and 0 bases, with 10 bases remaining between them. CDR3 residues: CASSLDSASTDTQYF. The CDR3 DNA sequence: TGCGCCAGCAGCTTAGACTCAGCTAGCACAGATACGCAGTATTTT.

The chain carries TRBV13 and TRBJ1-2; 8 bases are a match to TRBD1. V lost 5 bases and J lost 6; bases outside the gene matches: 11. The CDR3 runs to 15 residues. Germline-derived CDR1 and CDR2 are PRHDT and FYEKMQ (reference sequence). Here the CDR3 reads CASSNYRGLFDGYTF. As DNA, the CDR3 is TGTGCCAGCAGCAACTACAGGGGGTTGTTTGATGGCTACACCTTC.

This clone was counted a single time. The J gene is TRBJ1-1, the V gene TRBV19, with D possibly TRBD1 on 6 matching bases. The CDR3 has 11 amino acids. V was clipped by 8 bases and J by 5 bases, with 9 bases between them. Per germline, CDR1 LNHDA and CDR2 SQIVND (reference sequence). The CDR3 DNA is TGTGCCAGTGCAGGGGTAACTGAAGCTTTCTTT. It translates to CASAGVTEAFF.

The chain couples TRBV29-1 to TRBJ1-4; 9 bases align to TRBD1. The CDR3 has 14 residues. Germline-derived CDR1 and CDR2 are SQVTM and ANQGSEA. The V gene end was trimmed by 6 bases and the J gene end by 3 bases; junction bases not matched to a gene: 5. The CDR3 here is CSVRDRAANEKLFF. The CDR3, as DNA: TGCAGCGTCCGGGACAGGGCTGCTAATGAAAAACTGTTTTTT. The full variable domain, rest sourced from reference TRBV29-1 and TRBJ1-4, is SAVISQKPSRDICQRGTSLTIQCQVDSQVTMMFWYRQQPGQSLTLIATANQGSEATYESGFVIDKFPISRPNLTFSTLTVSNMSPEDSSIYLCSVRDRAANEKLFFGSGTQLSVL.

This chain links TRBV6-6 with TRBJ2-1, with TRBD1 as a possible D gene (6 bases). CDR3 size: 16 residues. The V gene's germline CDR1 is MNHNY and CDR2 SVGAGI (reference sequence). Trimming removed 0 bases at V and 6 bases at J, with 15 bases between. Written as DNA, the CDR3 is TGTGCCAGCAGTTACTCGAAGGGGACAACGGGCAATGAGCAGTTCTTC. It is translated as CASSYSKGTTGNEQFF.

This clone was picked up one time. The chain combines TRBV6-5 with TRBJ2-7; TRBD1 matches 9 bases. CDR1 is MNHEY and CDR2 is SVGAGI in the germline V gene. This CDR3 region has 13 residues. J was trimmed by 5 bases and V by 10 bases; bases with no gene match: 9. CDR3 in DNA: TGTGCCACCGGACAGGGGAGGACTGACGAGCAGTACTTC. Its translation is CATGQGRTDEQYF.

V usage is TRBV4-3 and J usage is TRBJ2-1; maybe TRBD2 (6 bases). Germline CDR1 is LGHNA and CDR2 is YSLEER. V lost 4 bases and J lost 3, with 22 bases in between. This CDR3 contains 18 residues. The CDR3 is CASSPNEGGTHIYNEQFF. CDR3 DNA: TGCGCCAGCAGCCCCAACGAGGGAGGCACCCATATCTACAATGAGCAGTTCTTC.

V gene TRBV19 combines with J gene TRBJ2-3, with TRBD1 matching 7 bases. The V gene end was trimmed by 5 bases and the J gene end by 2 bases; junction bases not matched to a gene: 4. There are 14 residues in the CDR3. The V gene's germline CDR1 is LNHDA and CDR2 SQIVND (reference sequence). CDR3 in amino acids: CASSPGQATDTQYF. The CDR3 DNA follows: TGTGCCAGTAGTCCCGGACAGGCCACAGATACGCAGTATTTT.

V is TRBV10-3 and J is TRBJ2-7; 8 positions match TRBD1. Germline loops: CDR1 ENHRY, CDR2 SYGVKD. V was pared by 0 bases and J by 3 bases, with 1 base of the junction left unmatched. The CDR3 covers 14 residues. The CDR3 DNA is TGTGCCATCAGTGAGTCGACAGGGGTCTACGAGCAGTACTTC. Its translation: CAISESTGVYEQYF.